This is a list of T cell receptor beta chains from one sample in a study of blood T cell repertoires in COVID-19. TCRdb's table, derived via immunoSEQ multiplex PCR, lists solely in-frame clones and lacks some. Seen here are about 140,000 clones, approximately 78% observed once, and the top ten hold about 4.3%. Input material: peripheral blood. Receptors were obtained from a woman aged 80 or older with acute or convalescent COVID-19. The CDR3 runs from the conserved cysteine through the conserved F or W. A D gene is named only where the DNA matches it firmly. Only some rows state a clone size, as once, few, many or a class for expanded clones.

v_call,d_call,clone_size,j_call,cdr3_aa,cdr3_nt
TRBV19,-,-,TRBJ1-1,CASSSTGRGEAFF,TGTGCCAGTAGTTCGACCGGGAGGGGTGAAGCTTTCTTT
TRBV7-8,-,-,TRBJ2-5,CASSFAPGDSETQYF,TGTGCCAGCAGCTTTGCCCCCGGGGATTCAGAGACCCAGTACTTC
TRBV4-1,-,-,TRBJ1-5,CASSQSRGGGWGNQPQHF,TGCGCCAGCAGCCAGAGTAGGGGTGGGGGCTGGGGCAATCAGCCCCAGCATTTT
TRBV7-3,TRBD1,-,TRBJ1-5,CASSLIQRDRYSNQPQHF,TGTGCCAGCAGCTTAATACAACGGGACAGATATAGCAATCAGCCCCAGCATTTT
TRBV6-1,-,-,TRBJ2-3,CASSDLVTQYF,TGTGCCAGCAGTGACCTAGTTACGCAGTATTTT
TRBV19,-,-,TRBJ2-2,CASRRAEDTGELFF,TGTGCCAGTAGGAGGGCAGAAGACACCGGGGAGCTGTTTTTT
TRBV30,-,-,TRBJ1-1,CAWSPPRNTEAFF,TGTGCCTGGAGTCCCCCCCGGAACACTGAAGCTTTCTTT
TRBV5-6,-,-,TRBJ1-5,CASSLLQGNQPQHF,TGTGCCAGCAGCTTGCTACAGGGCAATCAGCCCCAGCATTTT
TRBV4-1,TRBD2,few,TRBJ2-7,CASSQDLGLASKITYEQYF,TGCGCCAGCAGCCAAGATCTGGGACTAGCGAGCAAAATAACCTACGAGCAGTACTTC
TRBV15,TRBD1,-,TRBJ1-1,CATSARQGASEAFF,TGTGCCACCAGCGCTAGACAGGGGGCTTCTGAAGCTTTCTTT
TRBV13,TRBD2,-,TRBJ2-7,CASSLGLASYEQYF,TGTGCCAGCAGCTTGGGACTAGCGTCCTACGAGCAGTACTTC
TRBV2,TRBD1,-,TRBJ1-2,CASRQGARGYTF,TGTGCCAGTAGACAGGGGGCTCGTGGCTACACCTTC
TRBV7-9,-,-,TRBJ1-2,CASFRWTWGYTF,TGTGCCAGCTTCCGATGGACTTGGGGCTACACCTTC
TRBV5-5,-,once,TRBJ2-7,CASSLGVRLEWLYF,TGTGCCAGCAGCTTGGGTGTCCGCCTGGAGTGGTTGTACTTC
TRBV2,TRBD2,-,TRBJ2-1,CASSGLAGAGEQFF,TGTGCCAGCAGTGGGCTAGCGGGAGCCGGTGAGCAGTTCTTC
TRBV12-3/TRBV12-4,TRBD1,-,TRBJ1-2,CASSVAGGKGYTF,TGTGCCAGCTCGGTAGCAGGGGGCAAGGGCTACACCTTC
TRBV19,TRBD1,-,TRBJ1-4,CASNGRGRGNEKLFF,TGTGCCAGTAACGGCAGGGGGCGCGGTAATGAAAAACTGTTTTTT
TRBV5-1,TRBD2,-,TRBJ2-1,CASSLTSGPYNEQFF,TGCGCCAGCAGCTTGACTAGCGGACCCTACAATGAGCAGTTCTTC
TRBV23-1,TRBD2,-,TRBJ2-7,CASTGTSGAYEQYF,TGCGCCAGCACCGGGACTAGCGGAGCTTACGAGCAGTACTTC
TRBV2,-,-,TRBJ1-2,CASSETEGNIRGYTF,TGTGCCAGCAGTGAAACGGAGGGGAATATAAGAGGCTACACCTTC
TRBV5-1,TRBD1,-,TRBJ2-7,CASSWTGTYEQYF,TGCGCCAGCAGCTGGACAGGTACCTACGAGCAGTACTTC
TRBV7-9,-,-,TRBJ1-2,CASSLDTGLYGYTF,TGTGCCAGCAGCTTAGACACAGGGCTGTATGGCTACACCTTC
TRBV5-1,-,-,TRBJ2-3,CASSLVGFSYPSTDTQYF,TGCGCCAGCAGCTTGGTTGGTTTTAGCTATCCTAGCACAGATACGCAGTATTTT
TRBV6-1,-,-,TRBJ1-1,CASSEGPRTEAFF,TGTGCCAGCAGTGAAGGGCCGCGGACTGAAGCTTTCTTT
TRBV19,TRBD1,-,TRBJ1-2,CASSAQDRNPMGYTF,TGTGCCAGTAGTGCCCAGGACAGGAACCCGATGGGCTACACCTTC
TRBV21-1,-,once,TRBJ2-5,CASSYGLGKETQYF,TGTGCCAGCAGCTATGGACTAGGGAAAGAGACCCAGTACTTC